This TCR beta chain emerged from a study of CD8+ T cells in alopecia areata. Study overall: The drug, tofacitinib, lasted 6 to 18 months, followed by 6 months off drug. Percent affected scalp area, the SALT score, rated treated patients' severity.

For this clone: What it binds is unknown.

Study-wide results and limits: Normal scalp had lower clonality than lesional scalp, with alopecia totalis/universalis lesions showing this most strongly.

Sequencing templates came from extracted RNA that was reverse transcribed into cDNA. Profiling relied on immunoSEQ multiplex PCR, and the TCRdb table lists in-frame clones only, not all of them. The table has 35,000 to 50,000 clones, approximately 65% seen once. The CDR3 runs 17 residues. Germline CDR1 is LNHDA and CDR2 is SQIVND (reference sequence). V was shortened by 9 bases and J by 2 bases, with 25 bases between the two germline ends. Treatment in this sample: oral pan-JAK inhibitor, 5-10 mg twice daily. Obtained from alopecia areata patients were lesional scalp punch biopsies along with peripheral blood.

The receptor comes from a human donor with alopecia areata. This chain joins TRBV19 and TRBJ1-2, with D unresolved. Sequencing used CD8+ T cells sorted from blood, obtained at week 4, from a patient treated with tofacitinib. CDR3 DNA: TGTGCCAGCACACCCCGGGAGCTGACCTCGTCAAACTATGGCTACACCTTC. Its translation is CASTPRELTSSNYGYTF.